The 21 T cell receptor beta chains listed next were all sequenced from one sample in a study of Ad26.COV2.S vaccination and SARS-CoV-2 variants. Repertoires were generated with immunoSEQ multiplex PCR, while TCRdb's copy carries only in-frame clones and drops some. Among about 180,000 clones listed, about 83% were seen once. The sample was peripheral blood, taken after recovery from COVID-19. Receptors were obtained from a human donor who had recovered from COVID-19.

This clone was counted once. The gene calls are TRBV4-1 and TRBJ1-3; D is undetermined. The germline V gene encodes CDR1 MGHRA and CDR2 YSYEKL. This CDR3 has 17 residues. With 3 bases removed from V and 2 bases from J, the gap between germline ends came to 17 bases. CDR3 coding DNA: TGCGCCAGCAGCCATCCTATGGGAGGGCCAACTGGAAACACCATATATTTT. It codes for CASSHPMGGPTGNTIYF.

The chain links TRBV12-3 or TRBV12-4 to TRBJ2-3, with D unresolved. Trimming cost V 5 bases and J 10 bases, with 10 bases left between them. The CDR3 runs to 11 residues. The chain's CDR3 is CASSQDRAQYF. The CDR3 coding sequence is TGTGCCAGCAGTCAGGACCGGGCGCAGTATTTT.

The V gene is TRBV6-1, the J gene TRBJ1-5; TRBD1 matches at 7 bases. V lost 4 bases to trimming and J lost 0 bases; unmatched junction nucleotides: 6. Germline V lookup: CDR1 MNHNS, CDR2 SASEGT. The CDR3 is made up of 16 amino acids. CDR3 loop: CASSGDSAYSNQPQHF. CDR3 in DNA: TGTGCCAGCAGTGGGGACAGCGCCTATAGCAATCAGCCCCAGCATTTT.

This chain links TRBV19 with TRBJ1-4; a possible D gene is TRBD1 (5 bases). The CDR3 is made up of 13 amino acids. Germline CDR1 and CDR2: LNHDA and SQIVND (reference sequence). The V end lost 11 bases, the J end lost 8 bases, and 18 bases lay between the germline ends. Here the CDR3 reads CASAGGINEKLFF. The CDR3 DNA follows: TGTGCCTCGGCGGGGGGAATAAACGAAAAACTGTTTTTT.

The rearrangement joins TRBV6-5 to TRBJ1-1; the D gene is possibly TRBD1 (5 bases). CDR1 and CDR2 (germline): MNHEY, SVGAGI. Trimming took off 5 bases at V and 4 bases at J, with 17 bases between the two ends. This CDR3 has 15 residues. CDR3 sequence reads: CASSTRDRGATEAFF. In DNA, the CDR3 is TGTGCCAGCAGTACCCGGGACCGCGGGGCCACTGAAGCTTTCTTT.

The chain has TRBV12-3 or TRBV12-4 and TRBJ2-5, with a tentative D call TRBD2 (6 bases). The CDR3 is 13 amino acids. The V end was cut by 3 bases, the J end by 5 bases, with 10 bases between. The chain's CDR3 is CASSFAGRETQYF. Written as DNA, the CDR3 is TGTGCCAGCAGTTTCGCTGGGAGGGAGACCCAGTACTTC.

The chain employs TRBV12-3 or TRBV12-4 and TRBJ1-2; D remains unclear. This CDR3 comprises 12 residues. V lost 1 base and J lost 8, with 8 bases in between. The CDR3 coding sequence is TGTGCCAGCAGTTTAGGGGCGGGGGGCTACACCTTC. Residues: CASSLGAGGYTF.

This clone showed up just a few times. The chain joins TRBV5-6 to TRBJ2-7, with a possible D match to TRBD2 (5 bases). Germline assignment: CDR1 SGHDT and CDR2 YYEEEE. The CDR3 extends over 15 amino acids. V was trimmed by 2 bases and J by 4 bases, leaving 16 bases between them. As DNA, the CDR3 is TGTGCCAGCAGCTTCACCTGGAACCGGAGGTACGAGCAGTACTTC. Protein: CASSFTWNRRYEQYF.

V is TRBV6-1 and J is TRBJ1-1; no clear D. Germline values: CDR1 MNHNS, CDR2 SASEGT. The CDR3 is 13 residues long. V lost 1 base and J 7 bases, leaving 10 bases between the germline ends. The CDR3 DNA follows: TGTGCCAGCAGTGAAGAGGGAGGGTTTGAAGCTTTCTTT. Its protein product is CASSEEGGFEAFF.

This chain joins TRBV2 and TRBJ2-1; 9 bases are a match to TRBD2. The CDR3 spans 14 residues. Trimming at V came to 11 bases and at J to 6 bases, leaving 11 bases not matched to a gene. The germline V gene has CDR1 SNHLY and CDR2 FYNNEI. Here the CDR3 DNA reads TGTGCCGGACGCGTGGCTAGCGGGGTCAATGAGCAGTTCTTC. Translated: CAGRVASGVNEQFF.

This rearrangement joins TRBV4-2 to TRBJ1-6; tentative D call: TRBD1 (6 bases). CDR3 length equals 17 residues. CDR1 and CDR2 (germline): LGHNA, YNFKEQ. The V gene lost 0 bases and the J gene lost 4 bases, with 13 bases spanning the gap. The CDR3 reads CASSQDWGRAYNSPLHF. The CDR3 coding sequence is TGTGCCAGCAGCCAAGATTGGGGGCGGGCTTATAATTCACCCCTCCACTTT.

The CDR3 protein is CASRQGRHSGNTIYF. The CDR3 bases are TGTGCCAGCAGGCAGGGACGGCACTCTGGAAACACCATATATTTT. The chain employs TRBV6-5 and TRBJ1-3; tentative D call: TRBD1 (5 bases). CDR3 size: 15 residues. The V gene's germline CDR1 is MNHEY and CDR2 SVGAGI. V was cut by 6 bases and J by 0 bases, with 12 bases left in between.

The rearrangement joins TRBV7-3 to TRBJ2-2; D is possibly TRBD1 or TRBD2 (6 bases each). V was shortened by 5 bases and J by 3 bases, with 16 bases between the two germline ends. CDR3 length: 16 amino acids. Germline loops: CDR1 SGHTA, CDR2 FQGTGA. In nucleotides, the CDR3 is TGTGCCAGCAGCCCCACTGGTCGGGGGCACACCGGGGAGCTGTTTTTT. This gives the protein CASSPTGRGHTGELFF.

The chain has TRBV13 and TRBJ1-6, with D possibly TRBD1 on 6 matching bases. From germline, CDR1 is PRHDT and CDR2 FYEKMQ (reference sequence). Trimming pared 0 bases from V and 8 bases from J, leaving 11 bases between. This CDR3 has 15 amino acids. CDR3 in DNA: TGTGCCAGCAGCTTAGGGCAGGGGACTTATTCACCCCTCCACTTT. This sequence encodes CASSLGQGTYSPLHF.

The chain employs TRBV9 and TRBJ2-5; D uncertain. The CDR3 is 14 residues long. Trimming took 1 base from V and 5 from J, leaving 12 bases between them. Germline CDR1 SGDLS, CDR2 YYNGEE. The chain's CDR3 is CASSVSYESETQYF. Here the CDR3 DNA reads TGTGCCAGCAGCGTAAGCTATGAGAGCGAGACCCAGTACTTC.

The chain combines TRBV3-1 (or the pseudogene TRBV3-2) with TRBJ1-2; D unclear. The ends were cut back, 1 base at V and 8 bases at J, with 14 bases in the middle. The CDR3 has 14 residues. Germline V gene sequence: CDR1 LGHDT, CDR2 YNNKEL (reference sequence). The chain's CDR3 is CASSQGKRVGGYTF. Written as DNA, the CDR3 is TGTGCCAGCAGCCAAGGTAAGCGGGTCGGAGGCTACACCTTC.

This chain connects TRBV6-5 to TRBJ1-2; D is undetermined. This CDR3 region has 12 residues. CDR1 is MNHEY and CDR2 is SVGAGI in the germline V gene. Between the trimmed V and J ends, which lost 5 bases and 4 bases, there was a span of 8 bases. CDR3: CASSKDGYGYTF. Here the CDR3 DNA reads TGTGCCAGCAGTAAGGACGGCTATGGCTACACCTTC.

The V gene is TRBV4-1, the J gene TRBJ1-5; D not resolved. Germline V gives CDR1 MGHRA, CDR2 YSYEKL. Trimming left V 1 base short and J 0 bases short, with 7 bases between. The CDR3 loop spans 15 amino acids. The CDR3: CASSQGSYSNQPQHF. CDR3 in DNA: TGCGCCAGCAGCCAAGGGTCCTATAGCAATCAGCCCCAGCATTTT.

Of note for this clone: Other DNA sequences from this sample encode an identical CDR3 as well. The chain uses TRBV13 and TRBJ2-7; a weak D match, TRBD2 (5 bases). The CDR3 covers 13 residues. V was clipped by 5 bases and J by 6 bases, with 14 bases between them. Germline lookup yields CDR1 PRHDT and CDR2 FYEKMQ (reference sequence). This chain's CDR3 is CASSPGRGPEQYF. DNA for the CDR3: TGTGCCAGCAGCCCCGGCCGGGGTCCCGAGCAGTACTTC.

V is TRBV19 and J is TRBJ1-2; the D is unclear. Trimming took 7 bases from V and 5 from J, leaving 14 bases between them. The CDR3 sequence is 13 residues long. Germline CDR1 is LNHDA and CDR2 is SQIVND (reference sequence). This chain's CDR3 is CASMRATGYGYTF. Here the CDR3 DNA reads TGTGCCAGTATGAGGGCTACGGGTTATGGCTACACCTTC.

This chain connects TRBV7-9 to TRBJ2-7; D is unresolved. Germline CDR1 and CDR2: SEHNR and FQNEAQ (reference sequence). V was trimmed by 2 bases and J by 3 bases, leaving 11 bases between them. This CDR3 comprises 14 residues. CDR3 nucleotides: TGTGCCAGCAGCTTAATAGGTACATACTACGAGCAGTACTTC. Encoded protein: CASSLIGTYYEQYF.